The table lists the clone carrying this T cell receptor (beta chain) with a few counts. The antigen remains unidentified. The record originates from a study of naive and memory T cell subsets. Study-level results: Gini index rose across naive, CM, EM and EMRA in CD4 and CD8. RNA-based TCR counts may shift with T cell activation and differentiation. Between naive and memory subsets, TCR abundance power law exponents differed.

An equimolar mix of two oligonucleotides served as the beta constant-region primer for TRBC1 and TRBC2. A 12-nucleotide UMI and the SP2 primer were added to the cDNA 3' end by oligonucleotide ligation. TCRdb re-called the UMI-ligation and nested PCR reads with MiXCR, one entry per CDR3 protein. The sample lists some 100,000 distinct CDR3 sequences, 7% occurring once. Germline V gives CDR1 SGHDT, CDR2 YYEEEE. V shed 1 base, J shed 3 bases, and the junction held 3 bases outside the gene matches. The CDR3 is 15 residues long. The chain recombines TRBV5-6 with TRBJ2-3; TRBD1 aligns across 9 bases. Sequencing was done on a sample of central memory CD4+ T cells from blood. This clonotype originated in a human donor in good health. The CDR3 loop reads CASSLRTGATDTQYF. DNA for the CDR3: TGTGCCAGCAGCTTGCGGACAGGGGCGACAGATACGCAGTATTTT.